This TCR beta chain was profiled in a study of T cell responses to AZD1222 COVID-19 vaccine. TCRdb's copy holds only in-frame clones and misses some; the assay was immunoSEQ multiplex PCR. The data hold about 120,000 clones, with about nine tenths observed a single time. Notes on the study in general: Two AZD1222 administrations were followed by greater Spike-specific TCR breadth and depth. CD4 TCRs covered the whole spike, strongest at regions 160-218 and 743-854. The donor group comprised mostly white British people and more females; the analysis possibly underestimated clonal diversity.

The sample holds one count of this clone. Its antigen is not known. Germline V gene data show CDR1 as GTSNPN and CDR2 as SVGIG (reference sequence). The CDR3 contains 15 residues. Trimming left V 2 bases short and J 4 bases short, with 17 bases between. The chain links TRBV30 to TRBJ1-2; D is perhaps TRBD1 (5 bases). The TCR originated in an adult who received the AZD1222 COVID-19 vaccine. Sample: peripheral blood, taken 28 days after the second AZD1222 dose. This chain's CDR3 is CAWSPLGAGGYGYTF. CDR3 nucleotides: TGTGCCTGGAGTCCGCTCGGGGCAGGCGGCTATGGCTACACCTTC.